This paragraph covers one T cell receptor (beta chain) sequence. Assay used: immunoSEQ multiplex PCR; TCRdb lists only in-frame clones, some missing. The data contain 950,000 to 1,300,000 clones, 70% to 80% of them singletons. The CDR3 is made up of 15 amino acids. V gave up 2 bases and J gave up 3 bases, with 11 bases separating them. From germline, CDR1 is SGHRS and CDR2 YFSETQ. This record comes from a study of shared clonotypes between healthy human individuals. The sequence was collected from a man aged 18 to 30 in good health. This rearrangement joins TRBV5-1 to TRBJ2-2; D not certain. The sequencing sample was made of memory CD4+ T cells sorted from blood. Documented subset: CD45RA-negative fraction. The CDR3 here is CASSFLGLYTGELFF. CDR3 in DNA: TGCGCCAGCAGCTTCTTAGGGCTGTACACCGGGGAGCTGTTTTTT.